Below, one T cell receptor (beta chain) is given with its context. The antigen is undetermined. This sample is part of a study of graft-versus-host responses after intestinal transplantation. Across the whole study: Multivisceral, liver-intestinal, or isolated intestinal transplants were received by the recipients. Anti-thymocyte globulin induction preceded roughly 3 years of tacrolimus and steroid maintenance in all recipients. Findings and limits, study-wide: High graft-versus-host to host-versus-graft clonal ratios were found in allografts of patients who had graft-donor T cell macrochimerism.

Only in-frame clones appear in the TCRdb table, and some are missing; sequencing was by immunoSEQ multiplex PCR. In the table there are some 66,000 clones, roughly nine tenths of which are singletons. Investigators treated the graft tissue so that it released intraepithelial and lamina propria lymphocytes. Germline-derived CDR1 and CDR2 are SGDLS and YYNGEE. The CDR3 sequence is 16 residues long. The V and J ends lost 0 bases and 7 bases, in that order; junction bases with no gene match: 8. This sequence originates from a human patient who received an intestinal transplant, so some T cells may come from the graft donor. The chain has TRBV9 and TRBJ2-7; TRBD2 aligns across 12 bases. Source: ileum tissue, taken about 350 days after transplant. CDR3 coding DNA: TGTGCCAGCAGCGTAGCGACTAGCGGGGGCCCTTGGGAGCAGTACTTC. Translating it yields CASSVATSGGPWEQYF. Together with reference TRBV9 and TRBJ2-7, the CDR3 gives the full variable domain: DSGVTQTPKHLITATGQRVTLRCSPRSGDLSVYWYQQSLDQGLQFLIQYYNGEERAKGNILERFSAQQFPDLHSELNLSSLELGDSALYFCASSVATSGGPWEQYFGPGTRLTVT.